The 16 T cell receptor beta chains below all came from one sample that was sequenced in a study of blood T cell repertoires in COVID-19. The table came from immunoSEQ multiplex PCR; TCRdb's copy has only in-frame clones and leaves some out. Counted here are around 200,000 clones, under 90% occurring once; the ten biggest clones make up around 7%. The sample was peripheral blood. The receptors originated from a human donor in a cohort sampled during active COVID-19.

The V and J genes are TRBV18 and TRBJ2-1; a possible D gene is TRBD2 (6 bases). The germline gives CDR1 KGHSH, CDR2 LQKENI. This CDR3 has 12 residues. Trimming cost V 1 base and J 9 bases, with 7 bases left between them. CDR3 DNA sequence: TGTGCCAGCTCACCACTGGGAGGTGAGCAGTTCTTC. Encoded protein: CASSPLGGEQFF.

This chain connects TRBV5-6 to TRBJ2-4; 7 bases line up with TRBD2. The CDR3 covers 13 residues. Germline V gives CDR1 SGHDT, CDR2 YYEEEE. V lost 4 bases and J lost 8; bases outside the gene matches: 6. Here the CDR3 reads CASSDGLGDIQYF. The CDR3 DNA reads TGTGCCAGCAGCGACGGACTAGGGGACATTCAGTACTTC.

Turning to this clone: This CDR3 is also generated by other DNA sequences in the sample. This chain connects TRBV9 to TRBJ2-1; the match to TRBD2 covers 9 bases. CDR1 is SGDLS and CDR2 is YYNGEE in the germline V gene. The length of the CDR3 is 16 residues. Trimming removed 0 bases from V and 4 bases from J; junction bases left unmatched: 5. The CDR3 spells CASSVGAGGLYNEQFF. DNA for the CDR3: TGTGCCAGCAGCGTAGGAGCGGGGGGCCTTTACAATGAGCAGTTCTTC.

The CDR3 here is CATSLGAGAYGYTF. CDR3 DNA: TGTGCCACATCTTTGGGGGCAGGAGCCTATGGCTACACCTTC. The chain is built from TRBV6-5 and TRBJ1-2; D is perhaps TRBD1 (6 bases). Germline CDR1 and CDR2: MNHEY and SVGAGI. V was cut by 10 bases and J by 4 bases, with 19 bases left in between. The CDR3 consists of 14 residues.

Remarks on this clone: Other DNA sequences in the sample encode the same CDR3. V is TRBV5-1 and J is TRBJ1-1; perhaps TRBD1 as D (6 bases). Per the germline V gene, CDR1 is SGHRS and CDR2 is YFSETQ. The CDR3 consists of 14 residues. V dropped 0 bases and J dropped 1 base, with 7 bases sitting between them. The CDR3 spells CASSLETGNTEAFF. As DNA, the CDR3 is TGCGCCAGCAGCTTGGAGACAGGGAACACTGAAGCTTTCTTT.

This chain uses TRBV19 with TRBJ2-7; the match to TRBD2 covers 8 bases. The germline gives CDR1 LNHDA, CDR2 SQIVND (reference sequence). With 3 bases clipped from V and 3 bases from J, the junction kept 13 bases outside the gene matches. The CDR3 extends over 17 amino acids. The CDR3 DNA is TGTGCCAGTAGTATCCGAACGTCCGGGACTAGTTTCTACGAGCAGTACTTC. Amino acids: CASSIRTSGTSFYEQYF. The full variable domain, in which reference TRBV19 and TRBJ2-7 provide the parts outside the CDR3, is DGGITQSPKYLFRKEGQNVTLSCEQNLNHDAMYWYRQDPGQGLRLIYYSQIVNDFQKGDIAEGYSVSREKKESFPLTVTSAQKNPTAFYLCASSIRTSGTSFYEQYFGPGTRLTVT.

This sequence joins TRBV9 and TRBJ2-5, with 7 bases identical to TRBD1. The germline V gene encodes CDR1 SGDLS and CDR2 YYNGEE. The CDR3 runs to 16 residues. V shed 4 bases and J 1 base; nucleotides not matched to a gene: 10. DNA for the CDR3: TGTGCCAGCAGCCCAAGACAACAGGGGACCCAAGAGACCCAGTACTTC. Translation gives CASSPRQQGTQETQYF.

V gene TRBV5-4 combines with J gene TRBJ1-1; no clear D gene. The V gene lost 6 bases and the J gene lost 11 bases, with 17 bases spanning the gap. CDR3 length: 12 residues. Germline V gene data show CDR1 as SGHNT and CDR2 as YYREEE (reference sequence). The CDR3, as DNA: TGTGCCAGCACAGGTCTGGACGGCGGGGCTTTCTTT. Amino acid sequence: CASTGLDGGAFF.

The chain has TRBV27 and TRBJ2-7, with TRBD1 matching 9 bases. This CDR3 spans 15 amino acids. CDR1 MNHEY and CDR2 SMNVEV come from the germline V gene (reference sequence). Unmatched junction bases numbered 9, after V lost 3 bases and J lost 6 bases. In DNA form, the CDR3 reads TGTGCCAGCAGTTTTTTGGGACAGGGACACAGCGAGCAGTACTTC. As protein: CASSFLGQGHSEQYF.

This chain links TRBV3-1 (or the pseudogene TRBV3-2) with TRBJ1-2; D unclear. There are 15 residues in the CDR3. Germline V gene data show CDR1 as LGHDT and CDR2 as YNNKEL (reference sequence). V was clipped by 3 bases and J by 7 bases, with 18 bases between them. The CDR3 reads CASSHRLGRTLGYTF. Here the CDR3 DNA reads TGTGCCAGCAGCCACCGGTTGGGGAGGACTCTTGGCTACACCTTC.

A note on this clone: Within the sample, other DNA sequences also encode this same CDR3. The genes are TRBV3-1 (or the pseudogene TRBV3-2) and TRBJ2-1; 13 bases fit TRBD2. This CDR3 has 16 amino acids. J gave up 4 bases and V 4 bases, and 4 bases lay outside the gene matches. The germline gives CDR1 LGHDT, CDR2 YNNKEL (reference sequence). The CDR3, as DNA: TGTGCCAGCAGCCCCGGACTAGCGGGGGCTTACAATGAGCAGTTCTTC. Translation gives CASSPGLAGAYNEQFF.

In its sample, this clone was seen once. The J gene is TRBJ1-2, the V gene TRBV9; tentative D call: TRBD1 (5 bases). Deletions cut 4 bases from V and 1 base from J, with 14 bases between. This CDR3 is 15 amino acids long. Germline V CDR1 and CDR2: SGDLS, YYNGEE. CDR3 DNA sequence: TGTGCCAGCAGCTCCCGGACACCTTTTAACTATGGCTACACCTTC. As protein: CASSSRTPFNYGYTF.

The rearrangement uses TRBV9 and TRBJ2-1, with D possibly being TRBD2 (5 bases). V was pared by 0 bases and J by 8 bases, with 15 bases between. The CDR3 consists of 15 residues. The germline CDR1 and CDR2 sequences are SGDLS and YYNGEE. CDR3 coding DNA: TGTGCCAGCAGCGTAGACGGCCACCGAGGGCATGAGCAGTTCTTC. Protein: CASSVDGHRGHEQFF.

V is TRBV20-1 and J is TRBJ1-1; no firm D call. Trimming took off 8 bases at V and 2 bases at J, with 9 bases between the two ends. This CDR3 is 11 amino acids long. The germline V gene has CDR1 DFQATT and CDR2 SNEGSKA (reference sequence). The CDR3 DNA reads as TGCAGTCTGAGTGTTAACACTGAAGCTTTCTTT. Protein product: CSLSVNTEAFF.

The chain joins TRBV12-3 or TRBV12-4 to TRBJ1-3; D ambiguous. Trimming stripped 6 bases from V and 6 bases from J, with 6 bases between. The CDR3 extends over 11 amino acids. The CDR3 region has the DNA TGTGCCAGCAGCTCCCCAAACACCATATATTTT. The encoded protein is CASSSPNTIYF.

The chain joins TRBV9 to TRBJ2-7; 9 nucleotides match TRBD1. V lost 4 bases, J lost 5 bases, and 7 bases stayed unmatched. Germline CDR1 and CDR2: SGDLS and YYNGEE. This CDR3 contains 14 residues. The CDR3 DNA reads as TGTGCCAGCAGCCAGACGGGACAGGGACACGAGCAGTACTTC. Translated, it gives CASSQTGQGHEQYF.